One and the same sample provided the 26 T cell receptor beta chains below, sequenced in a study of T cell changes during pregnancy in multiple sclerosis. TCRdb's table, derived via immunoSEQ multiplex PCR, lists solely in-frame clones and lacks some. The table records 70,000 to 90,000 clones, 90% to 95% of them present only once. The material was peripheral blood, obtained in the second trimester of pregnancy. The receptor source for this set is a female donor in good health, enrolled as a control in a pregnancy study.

The CDR3 sequence: CASSRRLDSPNQPQHF. The CDR3 bases are TGTGCCAGTAGTCGCCGTCTGGACAGTCCCAATCAGCCCCAGCATTTT. This chain uses TRBV19 with TRBJ1-5; tentative D call: TRBD1 (6 bases). Germline CDR1 and CDR2: LNHDA and SQIVND (reference sequence). The CDR3 is made up of 16 amino acids. The ends were cut back, 5 bases at V and 3 bases at J, with 17 bases in the middle.

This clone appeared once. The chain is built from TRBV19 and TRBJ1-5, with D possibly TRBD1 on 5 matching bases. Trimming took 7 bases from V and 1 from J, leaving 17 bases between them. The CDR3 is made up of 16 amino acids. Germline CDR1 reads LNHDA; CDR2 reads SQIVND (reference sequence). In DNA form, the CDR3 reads TGTGCCAGTAACCCCAGAGGGAGGACAAGCAATCAGCCCCAGCATTTT. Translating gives CASNPRGRTSNQPQHF.

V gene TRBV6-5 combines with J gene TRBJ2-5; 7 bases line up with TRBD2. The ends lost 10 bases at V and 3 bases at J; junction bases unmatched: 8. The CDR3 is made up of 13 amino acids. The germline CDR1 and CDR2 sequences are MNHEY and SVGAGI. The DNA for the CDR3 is TGTGCCACCAGAAAACTAGCGAAAGAGACCCAGTACTTC. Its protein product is CATRKLAKETQYF.

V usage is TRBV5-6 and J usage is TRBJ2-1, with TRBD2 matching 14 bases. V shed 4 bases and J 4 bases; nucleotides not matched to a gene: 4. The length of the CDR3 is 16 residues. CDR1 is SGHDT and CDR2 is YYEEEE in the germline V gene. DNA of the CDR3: TGTGCCAGCAGCCCAGGACTAGCGGGGGGTTACAATGAGCAGTTCTTC. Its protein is CASSPGLAGGYNEQFF.

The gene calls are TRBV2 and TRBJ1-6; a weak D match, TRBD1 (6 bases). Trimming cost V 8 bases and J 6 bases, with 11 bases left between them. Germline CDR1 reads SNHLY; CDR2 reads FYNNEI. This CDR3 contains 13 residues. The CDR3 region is CASRTDLNSPLHF. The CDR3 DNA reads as TGTGCCAGCCGGACAGATCTTAATTCACCCCTCCACTTT.

CDR3 nucleotides: TGCAGCGCTCGGTTGCGGGTACAAGAGACCCAGTACTTC. Protein: CSARLRVQETQYF. This chain connects TRBV29-1 to TRBJ2-5; a weak D match, TRBD2 (5 bases). Germline V gene data show CDR1 as SQVTM and CDR2 as ANQGSEA. The CDR3 sequence is 13 residues long. Trimming removed 7 bases from V and 2 bases from J, with 14 bases in between.

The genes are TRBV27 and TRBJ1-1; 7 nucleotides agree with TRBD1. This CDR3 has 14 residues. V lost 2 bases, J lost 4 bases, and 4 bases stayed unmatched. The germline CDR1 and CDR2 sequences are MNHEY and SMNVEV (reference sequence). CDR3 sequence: CASSLRRTGTEAFF. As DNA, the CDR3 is TGTGCCAGCAGTTTAAGACGGACAGGCACTGAAGCTTTCTTT.

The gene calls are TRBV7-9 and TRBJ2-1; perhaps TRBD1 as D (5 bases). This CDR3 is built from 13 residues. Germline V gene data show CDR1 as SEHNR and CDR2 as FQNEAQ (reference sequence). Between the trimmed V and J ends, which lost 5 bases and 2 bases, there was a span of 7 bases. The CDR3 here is CASSRTPYNEQFF. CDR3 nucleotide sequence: TGTGCCAGCAGCAGGACACCCTACAATGAGCAGTTCTTC.

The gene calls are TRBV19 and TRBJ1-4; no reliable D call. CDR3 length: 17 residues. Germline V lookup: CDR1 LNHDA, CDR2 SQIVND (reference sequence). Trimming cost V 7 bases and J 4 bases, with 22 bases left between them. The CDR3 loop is CASTRGIPRKFNEKLFF. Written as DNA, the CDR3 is TGTGCCAGTACCAGAGGGATCCCAAGAAAATTTAATGAAAAACTGTTTTTT. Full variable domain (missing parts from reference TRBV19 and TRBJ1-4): DGGITQSPKYLFRKEGQNVTLSCEQNLNHDAMYWYRQDPGQGLRLIYYSQIVNDFQKGDIAEGYSVSREKKESFPLTVTSAQKNPTAFYLCASTRGIPRKFNEKLFFGSGTQLSVL.

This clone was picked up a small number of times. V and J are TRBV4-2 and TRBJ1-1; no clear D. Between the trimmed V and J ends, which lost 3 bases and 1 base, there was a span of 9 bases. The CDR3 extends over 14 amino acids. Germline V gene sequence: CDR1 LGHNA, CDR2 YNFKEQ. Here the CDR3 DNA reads TGTGCCAGCAGCCACGAGGGAGAGAACACTGAAGCTTTCTTT. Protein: CASSHEGENTEAFF.

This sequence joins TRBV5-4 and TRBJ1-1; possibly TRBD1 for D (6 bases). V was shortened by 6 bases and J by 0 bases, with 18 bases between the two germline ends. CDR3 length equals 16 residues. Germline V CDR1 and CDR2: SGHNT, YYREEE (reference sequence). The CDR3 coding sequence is TGTGCCAGCAATCGAAGGGGGGGGCCTATGAACACTGAAGCTTTCTTT. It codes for CASNRRGGPMNTEAFF.

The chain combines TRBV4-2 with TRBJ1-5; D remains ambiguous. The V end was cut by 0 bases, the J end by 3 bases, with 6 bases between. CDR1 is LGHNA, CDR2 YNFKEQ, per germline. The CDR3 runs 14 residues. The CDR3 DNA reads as TGTGCCAGCAGCCAAGAAGCCTCCAATCAGCCCCAGCATTTT. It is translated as CASSQEASNQPQHF.

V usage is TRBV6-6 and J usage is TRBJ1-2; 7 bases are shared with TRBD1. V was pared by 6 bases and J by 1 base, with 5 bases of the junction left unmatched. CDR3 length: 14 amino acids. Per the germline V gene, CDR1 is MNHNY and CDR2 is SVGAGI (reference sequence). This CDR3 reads CASSRAGGNYGYTF. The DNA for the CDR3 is TGTGCCAGCAGCCGTGCAGGGGGTAACTATGGCTACACCTTC.

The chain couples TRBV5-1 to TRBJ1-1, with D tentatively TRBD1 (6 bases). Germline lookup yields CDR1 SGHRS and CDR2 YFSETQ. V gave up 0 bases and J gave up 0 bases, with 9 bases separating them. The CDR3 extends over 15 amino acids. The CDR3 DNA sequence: TGCGCCAGCAGCTTGGAGGACAGCTTGAACACTGAAGCTTTCTTT. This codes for CASSLEDSLNTEAFF.

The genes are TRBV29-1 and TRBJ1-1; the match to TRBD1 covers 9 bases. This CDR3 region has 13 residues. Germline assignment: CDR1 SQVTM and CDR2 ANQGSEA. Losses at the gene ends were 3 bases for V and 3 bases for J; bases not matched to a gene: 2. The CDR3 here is CSVDRTGDTEAFF. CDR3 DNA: TGCAGCGTTGATAGGACAGGGGACACTGAAGCTTTCTTT.

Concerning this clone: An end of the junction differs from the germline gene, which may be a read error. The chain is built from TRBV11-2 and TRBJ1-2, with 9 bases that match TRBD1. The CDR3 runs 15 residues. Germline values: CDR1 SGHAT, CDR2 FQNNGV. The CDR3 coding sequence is TGTGCCAGCAGCTCCACCCGGGACAGGGTGTCCTCCCACGTCTTC. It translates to CASSSTRDRVSSHVF.

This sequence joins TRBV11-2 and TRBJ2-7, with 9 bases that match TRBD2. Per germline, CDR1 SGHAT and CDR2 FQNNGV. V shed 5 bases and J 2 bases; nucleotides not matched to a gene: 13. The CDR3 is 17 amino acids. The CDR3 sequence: CASSLAGGGPSPYEQYF. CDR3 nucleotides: TGTGCCAGCAGCCTTGCGGGAGGGGGTCCCTCCCCCTACGAGCAGTACTTC.

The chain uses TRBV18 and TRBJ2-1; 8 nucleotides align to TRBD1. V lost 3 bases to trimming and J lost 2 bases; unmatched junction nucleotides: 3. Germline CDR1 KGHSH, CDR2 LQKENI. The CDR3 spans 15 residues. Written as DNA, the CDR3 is TGTGCCAGCTCACCCGGACAGGGAGCCTACAATGAGCAGTTCTTC. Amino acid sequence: CASSPGQGAYNEQFF.

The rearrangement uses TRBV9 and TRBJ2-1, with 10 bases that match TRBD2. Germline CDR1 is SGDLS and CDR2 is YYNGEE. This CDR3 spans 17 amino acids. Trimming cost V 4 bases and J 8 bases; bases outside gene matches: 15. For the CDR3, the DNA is TGTGCCAGCAGCTCCAAGGGGGGGACTAGCGACCCCTATGAGCAGTTCTTC. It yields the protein CASSSKGGTSDPYEQFF.

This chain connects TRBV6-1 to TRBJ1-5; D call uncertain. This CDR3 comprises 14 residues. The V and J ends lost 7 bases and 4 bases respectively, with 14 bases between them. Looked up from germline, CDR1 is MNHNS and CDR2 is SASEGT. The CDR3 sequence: CASTKEAVNQPQHF. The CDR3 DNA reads TGTGCCAGCACCAAAGAGGCAGTAAATCAGCCCCAGCATTTT.

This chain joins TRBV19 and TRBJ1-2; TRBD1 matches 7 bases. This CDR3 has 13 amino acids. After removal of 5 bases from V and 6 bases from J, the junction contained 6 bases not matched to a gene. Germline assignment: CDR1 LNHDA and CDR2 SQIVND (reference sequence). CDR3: CASSPTGEDGYTF. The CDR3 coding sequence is TGTGCCAGTAGTCCCACAGGGGAGGATGGCTACACCTTC.

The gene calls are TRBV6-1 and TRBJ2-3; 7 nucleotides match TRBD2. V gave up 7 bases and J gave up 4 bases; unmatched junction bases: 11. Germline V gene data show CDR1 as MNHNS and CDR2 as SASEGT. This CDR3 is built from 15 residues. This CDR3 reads CASTFLRLAPDTQYF. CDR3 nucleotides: TGTGCCAGCACCTTTCTAAGACTAGCCCCAGATACGCAGTATTTT.

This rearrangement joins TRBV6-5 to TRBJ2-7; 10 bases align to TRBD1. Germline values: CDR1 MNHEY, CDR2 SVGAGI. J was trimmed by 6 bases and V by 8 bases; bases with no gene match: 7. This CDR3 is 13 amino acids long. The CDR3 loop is CASGRDRGPEQYF. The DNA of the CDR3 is TGTGCCAGCGGCCGGGACAGGGGTCCCGAGCAGTACTTC.

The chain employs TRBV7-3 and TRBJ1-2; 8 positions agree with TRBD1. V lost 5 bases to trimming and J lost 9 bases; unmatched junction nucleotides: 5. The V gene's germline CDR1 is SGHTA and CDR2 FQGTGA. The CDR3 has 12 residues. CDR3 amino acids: CASSPGQGRYTF. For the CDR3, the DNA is TGTGCCAGCAGCCCCGGACAGGGACGCTACACCTTC.

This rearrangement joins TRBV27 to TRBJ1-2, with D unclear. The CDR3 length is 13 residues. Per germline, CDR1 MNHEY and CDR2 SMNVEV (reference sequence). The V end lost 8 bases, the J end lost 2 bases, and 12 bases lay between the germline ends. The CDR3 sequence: CASGFTVNYGYTF. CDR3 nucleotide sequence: TGTGCCAGCGGGTTCACAGTGAACTATGGCTACACCTTC.

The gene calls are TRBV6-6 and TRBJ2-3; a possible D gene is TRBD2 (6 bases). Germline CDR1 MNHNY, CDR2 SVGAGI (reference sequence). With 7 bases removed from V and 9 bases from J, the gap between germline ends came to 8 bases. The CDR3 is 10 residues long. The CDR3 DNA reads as TGTGCCAGCAATCGGGGGACGCAGTATTTT. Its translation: CASNRGTQYF.